The rows below give T cell receptor beta chains drawn from one sample of a study of T cell changes during pregnancy in multiple sclerosis. Produced via immunoSEQ multiplex PCR; TCRdb's table is partial and in-frame only. Seen here are approximately 32,000 clones, more than 85% observed once, and the top ten hold 0.41%. The specimen was CD4+ T cells from peripheral blood mononuclear cells, collected in the second trimester of pregnancy. The receptor set was obtained from a female donor with multiple sclerosis, enrolled in a pregnancy study. Each CDR3 is given with its conserved first and last residue. The D gene is left open where the match is weak. The size entry is marked missing in some rows and otherwise reads once, few, many or a size class.

cdr3_nt cdr3_aa j_call v_call d_call clone_size
TGTGCCAGCAGCCAAGGAGTGACTCTGAACACCGGGGAGCTGTTTTTT CASSQGVTLNTGELFF TRBJ2-2 TRBV4-2 NA NA
TGTGCCAGCAGCAAAGCCTTCAGGGAACACTATGGCTACACCTTC CASSKAFREHYGYTF TRBJ1-2 TRBV21-1 NA NA
TGTGCCAGCAGTTTATCGCCCGGGACTACCTACAATGAGCAGTTCTTC CASSLSPGTTYNEQFF TRBJ2-1 TRBV27 TRBD2 once
TGTGCCAGCAGTTCCCCCCGGACTAGCCGCGAGCAGTACTTC CASSSPRTSREQYF TRBJ2-7 TRBV6-5 TRBD2 NA
TGCGCCAGCAGCTTGGCCGGGGAAGTGGCCGAGCAGTACTTC CASSLAGEVAEQYF TRBJ2-7 TRBV5-1 NA NA
TGTGCCAGTAGTATTGACTACCCCCTGGGCGAGCAGTACTTC CASSIDYPLGEQYF TRBJ2-7 TRBV19 NA NA
TGTGCCACCCGCGGGACTCCGAGGGAGACCCAGTACTTC CATRGTPRETQYF TRBJ2-5 TRBV15 NA NA
TGTGCCAGCAGTCCCCGAGGCGGGGGCGGCTATGGCTACACCTTC CASSPRGGGGYGYTF TRBJ1-2 TRBV6-5 NA NA
TGCGCCAGCAGCTTCGGTGAGAGCTCCTACAATGAGCAGTTCTTC CASSFGESSYNEQFF TRBJ2-1 TRBV5-1 NA NA
TGTGCCAGCAGTTTCACAGGGACAAACACCGGGGAGCTGTTTTTT CASSFTGTNTGELFF TRBJ2-2 TRBV2 NA NA
TGCGCCAGCAGCCAAGGTACAGGTTCCTGGCTTCAGTACTTC CASSQGTGSWLQYF TRBJ2-4 TRBV4-1 NA once
TGTGCCAGCAGCCAAGATCAAGTAGGGACAGGGAACATTCAGTACTTC CASSQDQVGTGNIQYF TRBJ2-4 TRBV4-2 TRBD1 once
TGTGCCAGCAGCTCTATTAGGGGAGGGGGCTCCTACGAGCAGTACTTC CASSSIRGGGSYEQYF TRBJ2-7 TRBV11-2 NA NA